The subject of this entry is one T cell receptor (beta chain). This sample was included in a study of CD8+ T cells in alopecia areata. This CDR3 spans 17 amino acids. The germline V gene encodes CDR1 MGHDK and CDR2 SYGVNS. V gave up 4 bases and J gave up 4 bases; unmatched junction bases: 4. TCR sequencing used cDNA made by reverse transcription of extracted RNA. TCRdb's table, derived via immunoSEQ multiplex PCR, lists solely in-frame clones and lacks some. The sample lists over 85,000 clones, roughly two fifths occurring once. Material for sequencing was CD4+ T cells sorted from blood. The chain has TRBV25-1 and TRBJ2-6; 13 bases map to TRBD2. This receptor was identified in a human donor with alopecia areata. The CDR3 here is CASSGLAGGSGANVLTF. The CDR3, as DNA: TGTGCCAGCAGTGGACTAGCGGGAGGCTCCGGGGCCAACGTCCTGACTTTC.